The next 27 T cell receptor beta chains were all read from a single sample in a study of prognosis after radiotherapy for stage I lung cancer. The TCR beta CDR3 region was amplified from genomic DNA, with two rounds of multiplex PCR being used for the amplification. Specific primers for each TRBV and TRBJ gene were what first-round PCR used. One entry per CDR3 protein, called by TCRdb with MiXCR from the multiplex PCR reads. The sample holds approximately 51,000 distinct CDR3 sequences, about 37% seen once. The source was PBMCs, collected before or after stereotactic body radiation therapy (not recorded which). These TCRs come from a donor over 45 with non-small cell lung cancer.

This clonotype was found many times. CDR3: CASSPGQGLTFF. The CDR3 nucleotides read TGTGCCAGCTCACCAGGGCAGGGGCTAACTTTCTTT. The chain has TRBV18 and TRBJ1-1; possibly TRBD1 for D (6 bases). Trimming removed 2 bases at V and 12 bases at J, with 13 bases between. In germline, CDR1 is KGHSH, CDR2 LQKENI. The CDR3 runs 12 residues. Full variable domain (missing parts from reference TRBV18 and TRBJ1-1): NAGVMQNPRHLVRRRGQEARLRCSPMKGHSHVYWYRQLPEEGLKFMVYLQKENIIDESGMPKERFSAEFPKEGPSILRIQQVVRGDSAAYFCASSPGQGLTFFGQGTRLTVV.

The sample holds many counts of this clonotype. The chain couples TRBV20-1 to TRBJ2-1; perhaps TRBD2 as D (6 bases). Germline V lookup: CDR1 DFQATT, CDR2 SNEGSKA (reference sequence). V lost 5 bases, J lost 9 bases, and 11 bases lay in between. The length of the CDR3 is 11 residues. The CDR3 loop is CSAASEGEQFF. CDR3 DNA: TGCAGTGCTGCTAGCGAAGGTGAGCAGTTCTTC.

This clonotype has at least ten counts. The V call is TRBV7-9, the J call TRBJ2-5, with D hard to call. Per germline, CDR1 SEHNR and CDR2 FQNEAQ (reference sequence). The CDR3 has 16 amino acids. V was cut by 5 bases and J by 2 bases, with 18 bases left in between. CDR3 residues: CASSRTEGRPQETQYF. CDR3 nucleotide sequence: TGTGCCAGCAGCCGAACCGAAGGACGGCCACAAGAGACCCAGTACTTC.

The table lists this clonotype with many counts. V and J are TRBV7-2 and TRBJ1-1; D unresolved. The CDR3 sequence is 11 residues long. V was trimmed by 7 bases and J by 9 bases, leaving 12 bases between them. Germline loops: CDR1 SGHTA, CDR2 FQGNSA. CDR3 amino acids: CASTSYGKAFF. For the CDR3, the DNA is TGTGCCAGCACCTCCTACGGAAAAGCTTTCTTT.

This chain uses TRBV20-1 with TRBJ2-5; 7 nucleotides agree with TRBD1. V was clipped by 6 bases and J by 0 bases; unmatched bases: 1. The CDR3 loop spans 12 amino acids. Germline V gives CDR1 DFQATT, CDR2 SNEGSKA (reference sequence). Here the CDR3 reads CSAGTDQETQYF. Here the CDR3 DNA reads TGCAGTGCCGGGACAGACCAAGAGACCCAGTACTTC.

About this clonotype: Here the CDR3 omits its conserved ending phenylalanine or tryptophan, so a read error is the likely source. It is unclear where the CDR3 begins or ends on the DNA, so no DNA is shown, and the CDR3 is as TCRdb lists it. The chain is built from TRBV6-1 and TRBJ2-7; the table's D call, TRBD2, has no DNA check behind it. Counting both end residues, the CDR3 totals 15 amino acids. Per germline, CDR1 MNHNS and CDR2 SASEGT. CDR3 in amino acids: CASGTEGRDLYEHYY.

Points on this clonotype: With only one base between it and a far larger clone, this is likely a read error. This chain connects TRBV6-2 or TRBV6-3 to TRBJ1-6; no definite D call. The germline V and J ends were trimmed by 4 bases and 14 bases, with 15 bases remaining between them. The CDR3 totals 13 residues. Per germline, CDR1 MNHEY and CDR2 SVGEGT. The CDR3 here is CASSSRDRGSLHF. The CDR3 DNA is TGTGCCAGCAGTTCACGGGATCGCGGGTCCCTCCACTTT.

This clonotype was seen ten or more times. This rearrangement joins TRBV28 to TRBJ2-7; unclear D gene. The V and J ends lost 3 bases and 3 bases respectively, with 9 bases between them. The CDR3 loop spans 13 amino acids. The germline V gene encodes CDR1 MDHEN and CDR2 SYDVKM. The CDR3, as DNA: TGTGCCAGCAGTTTGGTTTCCGGCTACGAGCAGTACTTC. Translating it yields CASSLVSGYEQYF.

This clonotype was counted at least ten times. This chain links TRBV20-1 with TRBJ2-3, with unresolved D. From germline, CDR1 is DFQATT and CDR2 SNEGSKA (reference sequence). The CDR3 loop spans 13 amino acids. Trimming stripped 0 bases from V and 8 bases from J, with 12 bases between. The CDR3 sequence: CSAREGARGTQYF. The CDR3 DNA reads as TGCAGTGCTAGAGAAGGTGCCCGAGGTACGCAGTATTTT.

This clonotype was seen many times. This chain connects TRBV5-1 to TRBJ2-7; D assignment may be TRBD1 or TRBD2 (5 bases each). The CDR3 has 14 residues. V lost 3 bases, J lost 2 bases, and 12 bases lay in between. Germline CDR1 and CDR2: SGHRS and YFSETQ. CDR3 nucleotide sequence: TGCGCCAGCAGCTCCATTCCGGGGCCCTACGAGCAGTACTTC. It is translated as CASSSIPGPYEQYF.

This clonotype was found once. A much larger clone lies a single base off, so this may be a read error. The rearrangement links TRBV6-2 or TRBV6-3 to TRBJ1-5, with D hard to call. Trimming removed 1 base from V and 0 bases from J, with 7 bases in between. Germline assignment: CDR1 MNHEY and CDR2 SVGEGT. This CDR3 comprises 15 residues. CDR3 in amino acids: CASSYYEFSNQPQHF. CDR3 sequence (DNA): TGTGCCAGCAGTTACTATGAGTTTAGCAATCAGCCCCAGCATTTT.

The V gene is TRBV29-1, the J gene TRBJ1-1, with D maybe TRBD1 (6 bases). CDR1 is SQVTM, CDR2 ANQGSEA, per germline. The V end was cut by 5 bases, the J end by 1 base, with 20 bases between. This CDR3 is 16 amino acids long. The CDR3 is CSVRGLGGTKNTEAFF. CDR3 sequence (DNA): TGCAGCGTTCGAGGTTTGGGTGGGACAAAGAACACTGAAGCTTTCTTT.

On this clonotype: One junction end does not reproduce the germline sequence, and a read error may be involved. This CDR3 is CASSHGLLAGKTIYF. The CDR3 DNA follows: TGTGCCAGCAGCCACGGGCTTTTAGCTGGAAAAACCATATATTTT. The chain joins TRBV7-2 to TRBJ1-3; D remains unclear. CDR3 length: 15 amino acids. CDR1 is SGHTA, CDR2 FQGNSA, per germline. Looking up the rest from reference TRBV7-2 and TRBJ1-3 gives the full variable domain: GAGVSQSPSNKVTEKGKDVELRCDPISGHTALYWYRQSLGQGLEFLIYFQGNSAPDKSGLPSDRFSAERTGGSVSTLTIQRTQQEDSAVYLCASSHGLLAGKTIYFGEGSWLTVV.

This clonotype occurred many times. The V gene is TRBV3-1, the J gene TRBJ2-3; 7 bases are a match to TRBD2. With V trimmed by 4 bases and J by 2 bases, 12 bases remained unmatched. Germline V gives CDR1 LGHDT, CDR2 YNNKEL (reference sequence). This CDR3 spans 17 amino acids. The CDR3 nucleotides are TGTGCCAGCAGCCCCCCAGGTGTGCTAGCGGTCACAGATACGCAGTATTTT. Translated, it gives CASSPPGVLAVTDTQYF.

For this clonotype: This sequence is one base from a far larger clone and is likely a read error. V and J are TRBV6-9 and TRBJ2-2; D remains unclear. This CDR3 is 13 amino acids long. Germline V gene sequence: CDR1 MNHGY, CDR2 SVAAGI. The CDR3 protein is CAISSVFAGELFF. DNA for the CDR3: TGTGCCATCAGTAGTGTATTCGCCGGGGAGCTGTTTTTT.

On this clonotype: With a much larger clone just one base away, this may be a read error. This chain links TRBV5-1 with TRBJ2-1; a possible D gene is TRBD1 (6 bases). The CDR3 contains 12 residues. Germline CDR1 is SGHRS and CDR2 is YFSETQ. CDR3 DNA: TGCGCCAGCAGCCCGGACAGATCGGAGCATTTCTTC. Amino acid sequence: CASSPDRSEHFF.

This clonotype was seen at least ten times. The chain links TRBV20-1 to TRBJ2-7, with D hard to call. Between the trimmed V and J ends, which lost 3 bases and 4 bases, there was a span of 10 bases. The germline V gene encodes CDR1 DFQATT and CDR2 SNEGSKA (reference sequence). The CDR3 runs 12 residues. Written as DNA, the CDR3 is TGCAGTGCTAGTTCCGGACGATACGAGCAGTACTTC. This encodes CSASSGRYEQYF.

This clonotype was seen ten or more times. This chain connects TRBV4-2 to TRBJ1-3; 7 bases align to TRBD1. The CDR3 covers 17 residues. Germline trimming cut 3 bases from V and 2 bases from J; bases unmatched to any gene: 10. Germline V gene data show CDR1 as LGHNA and CDR2 as YNFKEQ. The CDR3 protein is CASSQDAPQGAGNTIYF. The CDR3 DNA is TGTGCCAGCAGCCAGGACGCCCCGCAGGGGGCTGGAAACACCATATATTTT.

This sequence joins TRBV7-2 and TRBJ2-7, with D possibly being TRBD2 (5 bases). V dropped 5 bases and J dropped 0 bases, with 17 bases sitting between them. In germline, CDR1 is SGHTA, CDR2 FQGNSA. The CDR3 consists of 16 residues. CDR3 DNA sequence: TGTGCCAGCAGCATGCGATGGAATAGCGACTCCTACGAGCAGTACTTC. Encoded protein: CASSMRWNSDSYEQYF.

About this clonotype: Sequence at one end of the junction differs from germline and may be a read error. The chain joins TRBV24-1 to TRBJ2-3; D tentatively fits TRBD1 or TRBD2 (10 bases each). CDR1 KGHDR and CDR2 SFDVKD come from the germline V gene. The CDR3 totals 15 residues. CDR3 region: CATSGTSGTGDMQYF. As DNA, the CDR3 is TGTGCCACCAGTGGCACTAGCGGGACAGGGGATATGCAGTATTTT.

At least ten counts were recorded for this clonotype. The rearrangement joins TRBV30 to TRBJ2-1; the match to TRBD2 covers 12 bases. Germline V gene sequence: CDR1 GTSNPN, CDR2 SVGIG (reference sequence). With 3 bases clipped from V and 0 bases from J, the junction kept 6 bases outside the gene matches. This CDR3 contains 17 residues. CDR3 amino acids: CAWRRLAGGSSYNEQFF. CDR3 DNA sequence: TGTGCCTGGAGGAGGCTAGCGGGAGGGAGCTCCTACAATGAGCAGTTCTTC.

This clonotype came up many times. This rearrangement joins TRBV6-1 to TRBJ1-2; no reliable D call. The CDR3 sequence is 14 residues long. Trimming removed 6 bases at V and 6 bases at J, with 17 bases between. The germline gives CDR1 MNHNS, CDR2 SASEGT. The CDR3 region is CASRAPGSGHGYTF. CDR3 in DNA: TGTGCCAGCAGGGCACCGGGCTCCGGACATGGCTACACCTTC.

This clonotype was found many times. This chain links TRBV7-2 with TRBJ1-3; D call uncertain. The CDR3 is made up of 15 amino acids. Germline V gene lookup returns CDR1 SGHTA and CDR2 FQGNSA. The V gene lost 2 bases and the J gene lost 0 bases, with 8 bases spanning the gap. CDR3 loop: CASSLQRTSGNTIYF. The CDR3 DNA follows: TGTGCCAGCAGCTTACAACGGACCTCTGGAAACACCATATATTTT.

This clonotype was seen ten or more times. The gene calls are TRBV14 and TRBJ2-1; possible D gene TRBD2, 6 bases. Germline V gene sequence: CDR1 SGHDN, CDR2 FVKESK. The length of the CDR3 is 16 residues. V dropped 2 bases and J dropped 8 bases, with 19 bases sitting between them. Here the CDR3 DNA reads TGTGCCAGCAGCCAAAGGGGCTCGCTAGCGAGCGATGAGCAGTTCTTC. Translated, it gives CASSQRGSLASDEQFF.

A note on this clonotype: The junction and the germline gene differ at one end; a read error may be behind it. This CDR3 is CAISRAGRGETRYF. Here the CDR3 DNA reads TGTGCCATCAGTAGGGCGGGGCGTGGAGAGACCCGGTACTTC. V is TRBV10-3 and J is TRBJ2-5; possible D gene TRBD2, 6 bases. Per germline, CDR1 ENHRY and CDR2 SYGVKD. The CDR3 totals 14 residues.

This clonotype was detected many times. The chain recombines TRBV29-1 with TRBJ2-2; D is unresolved. This CDR3 has 13 residues. The V end was cut by 5 bases, the J end by 5 bases, with 12 bases between. Germline CDR1 and CDR2: SQVTM and ANQGSEA. CDR3 sequence: CSVYASATGELFF. The CDR3 DNA reads TGCAGCGTTTACGCAAGCGCTACCGGGGAGCTGTTTTTT.

This clonotype was seen ten or more times. The rearrangement uses TRBV2 and TRBJ1-2; D might be TRBD1 (6 bases). V was pared by 5 bases and J by 8 bases, with 18 bases between. Germline V CDR1 and CDR2: SNHLY, FYNNEI. This CDR3 is 14 amino acids long. The CDR3, as DNA: TGTGCCAGCAGTTACCGACAGGCCGTTTGGGGCTACACCTTC. Translated: CASSYRQAVWGYTF.